The clone carrying this T cell receptor beta chain was detected only once. These data come from a study of blood T cell repertoires in COVID-19. Across the whole study: Italy, Spain and the United States were the sources of the convalescent and acute COVID-19 samples.

Germline CDR1 is LGHDT and CDR2 is YNNKEL (reference sequence). The CDR3 loop spans 13 amino acids. With 4 bases removed from V and 8 bases from J, the gap between germline ends came to 14 bases. Only in-frame clones appear in the TCRdb table, and some are missing; sequencing was by immunoSEQ multiplex PCR. The sample lists roughly 290,000 clones, under 90% occurring once. Material for sequencing was PBMCs or T cells enriched from blood (not recorded which). This clonotype originated in a woman aged 40 to 50 who had recovered from COVID-19. J is TRBJ1-2 and V is TRBV3-1 (or the pseudogene TRBV3-2), with unresolved D. The CDR3 spells CASSRLGPTGYTF. CDR3 bases: TGTGCCAGCAGCCGGCTTGGGCCGACGGGCTACACCTTC.